This T cell receptor (beta chain) was found in a study of molecular identifiers for immune sequencing clone quantification. The authors built bulk TCR libraries by previously described methods with listed TCR primers. A single record per CDR3 protein comes from TCRdb applying MiXCR to the PCR reads. The sample records some 320,000 distinct CDR3 sequences, about 23% being singletons. This clonotype was detected once. This may be a read error, as it is one base from a much larger clone. Germline V gives CDR1 MDHEN, CDR2 SYDVKM. The CDR3 contains 15 residues. This chain links TRBV28 with TRBJ2-5; 7 bases line up with TRBD1. The source of this sequence is a human donor in good health. Some libraries in this study had Jurkat cell RNA spiked in. Sequencing input: naive CD8+ T cells from blood, with Jurkat cell RNA spiked in. Subset noted: FACS-sorted CD8+CD4-CCR7+CD45RA+ naive T cells. CDR3 protein: CATIGDSLYQETRYF. The DNA for the CDR3 is TGTGCCACCATTGGGGACAGTTTGTACCAAGAGACCCGGTACTTC. The variable domain in full, completed from reference TRBV28 and TRBJ2-5, reads DVKVTQSSRYLVKRTGEKVFLECVQDMDHENMFWYRQDPGLGLRLIYFSYDVKMKEKGDIPEGYSVSREKKERFSLILESASTNQTSMYLCATIGDSLYQETRYFGPGTRLLVL.